The clone carrying this T cell receptor (beta chain) was picked up a small number of times. What it binds is unknown. The data originate from a study of blood T cells in healthy people across ages. Findings and caveats of the study: Getting older went along with TCR beta diversity per million T cells dropping roughly linearly.

The authors drew 7.5 to 10 milliliters of peripheral blood from each donor. Alongside a J-beta primer mix, a sample-barcoded 5' primer served in a second PCR lasting 7 to 11 cycles. A single record per CDR3 protein comes from TCRdb applying MiXCR to the 5' RACE reads. The sample holds just over 1 million distinct CDR3 sequences, around 43% seen once. The length of the CDR3 is 18 residues. V lost 3 bases, J lost 0 bases, and 20 bases lay in between. The germline gives CDR1 DFQATT, CDR2 SNEGSKA (reference sequence). Sequenced input: blood. The receptor comes from an older woman in good health. The chain links TRBV20-1 to TRBJ1-4, with D possibly matching TRBD1 (5 bases). In nucleotides, the CDR3 is TGCAGTGCTAGCGCATTCATCAGGGAAACTCCAACTAATGAAAAACTGTTTTTT. Translating gives CSASAFIRETPTNEKLFF.